This TCR beta chain was profiled in a study of cytotoxic CD8 clonotypes in ibrutinib-treated CLL. For this clone: Its antigen is currently unknown. Other DNA sequences in the same sample also yield this CDR3.

Trimming stripped 0 bases from V and 8 bases from J, with 7 bases between. Germline lookup yields CDR1 LNHNV and CDR2 YYDKDF (reference sequence). The CDR3 sequence is 12 residues long. Repertoires were generated with immunoSEQ multiplex PCR, while TCRdb's copy carries only in-frame clones and drops some. The profile shows hundreds of thousands of clones, 67% of them singletons. Overall study findings and caveats: At the start, clonality exceeded age-matched healthy donors and followed circulating CD8+ T-cell counts.

This specimen consisted of PBMCs, obtained after 36 months of ibrutinib treatment. The chain uses TRBV15 and TRBJ1-2, with D uncertain. The sequence came from a human donor with chronic lymphocytic leukemia. The CDR3 region is CATSRDSWGYTF. DNA for the CDR3: TGTGCCACCAGCAGAGATTCTTGGGGCTACACCTTC.